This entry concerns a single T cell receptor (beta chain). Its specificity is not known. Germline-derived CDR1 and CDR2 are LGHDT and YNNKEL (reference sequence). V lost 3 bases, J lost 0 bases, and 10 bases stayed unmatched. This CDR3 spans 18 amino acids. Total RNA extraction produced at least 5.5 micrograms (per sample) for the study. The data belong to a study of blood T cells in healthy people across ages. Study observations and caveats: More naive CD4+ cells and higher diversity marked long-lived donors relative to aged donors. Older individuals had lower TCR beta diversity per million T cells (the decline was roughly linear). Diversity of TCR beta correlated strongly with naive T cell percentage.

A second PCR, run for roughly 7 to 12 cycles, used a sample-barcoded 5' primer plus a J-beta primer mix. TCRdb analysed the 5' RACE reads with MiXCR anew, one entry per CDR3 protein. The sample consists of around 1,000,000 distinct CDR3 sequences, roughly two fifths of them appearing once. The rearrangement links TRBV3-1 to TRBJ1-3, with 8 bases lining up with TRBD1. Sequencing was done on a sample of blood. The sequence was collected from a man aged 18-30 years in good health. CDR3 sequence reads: CASSHALLTGASGNTIYF. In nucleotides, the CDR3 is TGTGCCAGCAGCCACGCCCTTTTGACAGGGGCCTCTGGAAACACCATATATTTT.